The 5 T cell receptor beta chains below all came from one sample that was sequenced in a study of metastatic and nonmetastatic thyroid tumors. TCRdb re-called clones via MiXCR from the PCR reads. This sample has 3,500 to 5,000 clones; roughly 36% occur once, and the top ten carry roughly 52%. Thyroid surgery had not been preceded by any treatment in any patient. Sequenced sample: tumor tissue. These receptor sequences come from a female donor with papillary thyroid cancer or a benign thyroid nodule (not recorded which). Some clones in this sample may be carry-over from other donors' samples.

This clone was detected a few times. This chain links TRBV6-6 with TRBJ2-6; 7 bases agree with TRBD1. This CDR3 has 18 residues. J gave up 3 bases and V 6 bases, and 14 bases lay outside the gene matches. The germline gives CDR1 MNHNY, CDR2 SVGAGI (reference sequence). The CDR3 loop reads CASSSLGGTAGGANVLTF. The CDR3 bases are TGTGCCAGCAGCTCTCTAGGTGGGACAGCTGGTGGGGCCAACGTCCTGACTTTC.

The rearrangement uses TRBV18 and TRBJ1-2; a weak D match, TRBD1 (5 bases). Germline CDR1 is KGHSH and CDR2 is LQKENI. CDR3 length equals 15 residues. Trimming left V 2 bases short and J 2 bases short, with 12 bases between. CDR3 nucleotide sequence: TGTGCCAGCTCACCATTAGACAGCTTAAACTATGGCTACACCTTC. Translating it yields CASSPLDSLNYGYTF.

This rearrangement joins TRBV19 to TRBJ1-6; perhaps TRBD1 as D (5 bases). The germline V and J ends were trimmed by 6 bases and 5 bases, with 14 bases remaining between them. The germline V gene has CDR1 LNHDA and CDR2 SQIVND (reference sequence). The CDR3 runs to 15 residues. CDR3 sequence reads: CASRPSGADNSPLHF. CDR3 DNA: TGTGCCAGTAGGCCCTCCGGGGCCGATAATTCACCCCTCCACTTT. Using reference TRBV19 and TRBJ1-6 for the parts outside the CDR3, the full variable domain is DGGITQSPKYLFRKEGQNVTLSCEQNLNHDAMYWYRQDPGQGLRLIYYSQIVNDFQKGDIAEGYSVSREKKESFPLTVTSAQKNPTAFYLCASRPSGADNSPLHFGNGTRLTVT.

This clone was detected once. The chain is built from TRBV11-2 and TRBJ2-7; the D gene is possibly TRBD1 (6 bases). The CDR3 extends over 15 amino acids. Between the trimmed V and J ends, which lost 1 base and 2 bases, there was a span of 12 bases. Looked up from germline, CDR1 is SGHAT and CDR2 is FQNNGV. The CDR3 DNA sequence: TGTGCCAGCAGCTTAGTGGGGGCCCCTGCCTACGAGCAGTACTTC. Its protein is CASSLVGAPAYEQYF.

In its sample, this clone was seen a few times. The V and J genes are TRBV6-2 or TRBV6-3 and TRBJ1-3, with TRBD1 matching over 10 bases. Germline CDR1 reads MNHEY; CDR2 reads SVGEGT. The CDR3 length is 17 residues. V lost 0 bases to trimming and J lost 4 bases; unmatched junction nucleotides: 6. The CDR3 loop reads CASSYSVGQGKGNTIYF. The CDR3 bases are TGTGCCAGCAGTTACTCGGTGGGACAGGGGAAAGGAAACACCATATATTTT.